This T cell receptor (beta chain) was profiled in a study of memory CD4+ T cells and cytomegalovirus serostatus. The wider study: Healthy Belgian adult donors included roughly nine CMV-positive and some 24 CMV-negative people.

Single viable CD3+CD4+CD8-CD45RO+ cells were sorted as the memory CD4+ T cells. Data came from immunoSEQ multiplex PCR; TCRdb stores just in-frame clones and leaves some out. The top ten clones hold about 0.65% of a sample with about 31,000 clones, around 76% of them seen once. Trimming cost V 5 bases and J 0 bases, with 14 bases left between them. Germline V gene lookup returns CDR1 MDHEN and CDR2 SYDVKM. The CDR3 is made up of 15 amino acids. The V call is TRBV28, the J call TRBJ2-7, with a tentative D call TRBD2 (6 bases). The source material was memory CD4+ T cells from blood. This TCR derives from an adult in good health and CMV-seronegative. Some clones in this sample may be carry-over from other donors' samples. The CDR3 spells CASSLGGATSYEQYF. CDR3 coding DNA: TGTGCCAGCAGTCTCGGCGGGGCTACCTCCTACGAGCAGTACTTC. The full variable domain, with the rest looked up from reference TRBV28 and TRBJ2-7, is DVKVTQSSRYLVKRTGEKVFLECVQDMDHENMFWYRQDPGLGLRLIYFSYDVKMKEKGDIPEGYSVSREKKERFSLILESASTNQTSMYLCASSLGGATSYEQYFGPGTRLTVT.